The following is a TCR beta chain sequence with its context. Which antigen it targets is not known. Within one base of it there is no much larger clone, and no base qualities were kept. The data originate from a study of cytomegalovirus exposure and HLA in healthy donors (TCRdb year 2017). For the wider study: The 700 or so repertoires of the first cohort and the roughly 120 validation repertoires were produced on the same platform, according to a later analysis. The aim of the study was to test whether cataloging public T cell receptors could identify signatures of past pathogen exposure. In addition to the first cohort of 666 subjects, a separate validation cohort of under 150 different subjects was used. To predict cytomegalovirus infection status, the study brought together high-throughput TCR immunosequencing, statistical association of individual TCRs with disease status, and machine learning. Beyond this particular receptor, the publication reports: A few of the identified cytomegalovirus-associated TCR beta chains were confirmed in vitro to be specific for cytomegalovirus antigens. It was suggested by the authors that the approach could potentially be generalized to other disease states and immunological phenotypes. In the study, 150 to 200 TCR beta chains were listed as associated with cytomegalovirus. Of the cluster scores, about 94% were above 0 in a later analysis, which found that TCRs clustered in the first cohort also tended to co-occur in the roughly 130 validation repertoires. The classifier was reported to diagnose cytomegalovirus status with high specificity and sensitivity in both the original and validation cohorts. A later analysis lacked HLA typing for the validation cohort, so it scored co-occurrence in that cohort across all 110 or so repertoires. While some public TCRs were present in many individuals, most TCR sequences turned up only very rarely across donors.

The protocol used for the library was the immunoSEQ multiplex PCR assay. The source study handled its data this way. A statistical classification framework was developed to diagnose cytomegalovirus status using the catalog of TCR beta chain sequences. TCRdb retrieved this table from immuneACCESS and kept in-frame rearrangements only. Not all clones are present; in checked studies, unresolved V genes account for under half, and no reason is known for the remainder. That table gives V, J and clone size, and the DNA gave D and trimming. For this sample the table gives 55,000 to 75,000 clones, of which 80% to 95% were detected only once. The top ten clones comprise approximately 5% of the sample. The donors belonged to the validation cohort of under 150 subjects, which was separate from the approximately 700-subject first cohort. V and J are trimmed by 6 bases and 7 bases, and the gene matches miss 13 bases of the junction. The CDR3 has 16 amino acids, counting the end cysteine and phenylalanine. The DNA shown is the 48-base CDR3, in frame from base 1. As encoded in the germline V gene (reference sequence), CDR1 is MNHEY while CDR2 is SMNVEV.

The V and J genes are TRBV27 and TRBJ2-2; 8 central nucleotides agree with TRBD1. What was sequenced was PBMCs. This receptor was taken from a man aged 18-30 years in good health and CMV-seropositive. The CDR3 protein is CASRQPNRGAGGELFF. The DNA sequence is as follows: TGTGCCAGCAGGCAGCCTAACAGGGGGGCGGGCGGGGAGCTGTTTTTT.